The next 22 T cell receptor beta chains were all read from a single sample in a study of T cells in Graves' hyperthyroidism and ophthalmopathy (dated by TCRdb to the late 2010s). The method behind the library was multiplex PCR. Sequenced using an Illumina HiSeq 2000. TCR beta CDR3 regions were amplified from RNA transcripts. The first round of RT-PCR for the TCR CDR3 was performed with the HTBI primer set and the Qiagen OneStep RT-PCR kit. The public reads were quality trimmed at Q25 with fastp and then assembled into clones with MiXCR by TCRdb, keeping productive beta chains. Every distinct CDR3 protein forms one entry, paired with its most common genes and DNA. The sample table records approximately 200,000 distinct CDR3 sequences; approximately 20% of these occur just once. The ten largest clonotypes hold roughly 44% of the sample. Sequencing input: blood. The source of these receptors is a middle-aged man with Graves' hyperthyroidism.

CDR3 bases: TGTGCCAGCAGTTTTTCCATCGCGTCTAATTCACCCCTCCACTTT. The encoded protein is CASSFSIASNSPLHF. The chain uses TRBV28 and TRBJ1-6; no reliable D call. The length of the CDR3 is 15 residues. V was cut by 3 bases and J by 6 bases, with 12 bases left in between. Looked up from germline, CDR1 is MDHEN and CDR2 is SYDVKM. Variable domain in full (rest from reference TRBV28 and TRBJ1-6): DVKVTQSSRYLVKRTGEKVFLECVQDMDHENMFWYRQDPGLGLRLIYFSYDVKMKEKGDIPEGYSVSREKKERFSLILESASTNQTSMYLCASSFSIASNSPLHFGNGTRLTVT.

This clonotype was observed at least ten times. The chain combines TRBV5-1 with TRBJ2-5; the D is unclear. Germline CDR1 is SGHRS and CDR2 is YFSETQ. The CDR3 length is 14 residues. Trimming removed 3 bases from V and 2 bases from J, with 11 bases in between. The CDR3 sequence is CASSSQISQETQYF. The DNA of the CDR3 is TGCGCCAGCAGCTCCCAGATCTCTCAAGAGACCCAGTACTTC.

This clonotype appeared a few times. One end of the junction varies from germline; a read error may be responsible. The V call is TRBV20-1, the J call TRBJ2-1; D gene ambiguous. Germline-derived CDR1 and CDR2 are DFQATT and SNEGSKA (reference sequence). The CDR3 runs 14 residues. This chain's CDR3 is CSARDIRADNEQLF. CDR3 nucleotide sequence: TGCAGTGCTAGAGATATTCGGGCAGACAATGAGCAGCTCTTC.

This clonotype was seen at least ten times. The rearrangement links TRBV30 to TRBJ2-1, with 10 bases matching TRBD1. Looked up from germline, CDR1 is GTSNPN and CDR2 is SVGIG (reference sequence). V lost 5 bases to trimming and J lost 8 bases; unmatched junction nucleotides: 6. The CDR3 totals 13 residues. CDR3 amino acids: CAWSGTGVDEQFF. The CDR3 nucleotides are TGTGCCTGGTCCGGGACAGGGGTGGATGAGCAGTTCTTC.

In its sample, this clonotype was seen a few times. The rearrangement joins TRBV20-1 to TRBJ2-2; no clear D. Trimming took off 5 bases at V and 2 bases at J, with 9 bases between the two ends. The CDR3 is made up of 13 amino acids. Germline V CDR1 and CDR2: DFQATT, SNEGSKA (reference sequence). CDR3 DNA: TGCAGTGCTCGTAGAGAAAACACCGGGGAGCTGTTTTTT. Translation: CSARRENTGELFF.

This clonotype showed up many times. The chain employs TRBV5-1 and TRBJ2-7; 9 bases map to TRBD1. The V segment lost 3 bases and the J segment 7 bases; nucleotides outside the gene matches: 11. Germline lookup yields CDR1 SGHRS and CDR2 YFSETQ. This CDR3 spans 15 amino acids. Here the CDR3 reads CASSSPGQGRLEQYF. The CDR3 DNA reads as TGCGCCAGCAGCTCTCCGGGACAGGGTCGTTTGGAGCAGTACTTC.

This chain links TRBV2 with TRBJ2-7; D may be TRBD2 (5 bases). CDR1 SNHLY and CDR2 FYNNEI come from the germline V gene. V was cut by 7 bases and J by 0 bases, with 13 bases left in between. The CDR3 extends over 14 amino acids. The CDR3 sequence: CASKFVGNSYEQYF. The CDR3 DNA follows: TGTGCCAGCAAATTTGTCGGGAACTCCTACGAGCAGTACTTC.

In the case of this clonotype: This could be a read error, since a much larger clone is one nucleotide away. This chain connects TRBV2 to TRBJ1-4; TRBD1 matches at 7 bases. This CDR3 spans 13 amino acids. Germline V gene lookup returns CDR1 SNHLY and CDR2 FYNNEI. CDR3 protein: CASTGTVGEELFF. The CDR3 DNA follows: TGTGCCAGCACTGGGACAGTGGGTGAAGAACTGTTTTTT.

In this sample, this clonotype turned up many times. The gene calls are TRBV18 and TRBJ2-7, with D maybe TRBD1 (5 bases). Germline CDR1 reads KGHSH; CDR2 reads LQKENI. Trimming cost V 10 bases and J 0 bases, with 13 bases left between them. This CDR3 contains 13 residues. CDR3 amino acids: CATGTGVSYEQYF. In nucleotides, the CDR3 is TGTGCCACTGGCACAGGTGTCTCCTACGAGCAGTACTTC.

This clonotype occurred a few times. The chain uses TRBV4-2 and TRBJ1-2; 10 positions agree with TRBD1. CDR1 and CDR2 (germline): LGHNA, YNFKEQ. CDR3 size: 16 residues. J was trimmed by 5 bases and V by 0 bases; bases with no gene match: 6. The CDR3 DNA reads as TGTGCCAGCAGCCAAGATCCCGGGACAGGGGCATATGGCTACACCTTC. Translation: CASSQDPGTGAYGYTF.

This clonotype occurred many times. The chain employs TRBV20-1 and TRBJ1-1; the D gene is possibly TRBD1 (6 bases). Trimming removed 5 bases from V and 0 bases from J, with 10 bases in between. The CDR3 runs 13 residues. Germline-derived CDR1 and CDR2 are DFQATT and SNEGSKA (reference sequence). This chain's CDR3 is CSARTAMNTEAFF. The CDR3 DNA reads TGCAGTGCTCGGACAGCGATGAACACTGAAGCTTTCTTT.

The sample holds a few counts of this clonotype. The V call is TRBV6-1, the J call TRBJ1-2, with D unclear. V shed 5 bases and J shed 4 bases, with 14 bases lying between them. There are 14 residues in the CDR3. Germline CDR1 and CDR2: MNHNS and SASEGT. The CDR3 DNA reads as TGTGCCAGCAGTTACGACAATCCTTTCTATGGCTACACCTTC. Its translation: CASSYDNPFYGYTF.

This clonotype was observed at least ten times. This chain joins TRBV28 and TRBJ1-2; TRBD1 might be the D (6 bases). This CDR3 comprises 14 residues. CDR1 and CDR2 from the germline V gene are MDHEN and SYDVKM. Deletions cut 6 bases from V and 2 bases from J, with 13 bases between. The CDR3 region is CASSRTVGNYGYTF. CDR3 DNA sequence: TGTGCCAGCAGCCGGACAGTGGGCAACTATGGCTACACCTTC.

This clonotype showed up many times. The rearrangement links TRBV10-3 to TRBJ1-4; 7 positions agree with TRBD1. The CDR3 runs to 14 residues. Looked up from germline, CDR1 is ENHRY and CDR2 is SYGVKD. V lost 10 bases to trimming and J lost 3 bases; unmatched junction nucleotides: 8. The CDR3 sequence is CATSGGRANEKLFF. The CDR3 DNA reads TGTGCCACCTCAGGGGGAAGGGCTAATGAAAAACTGTTTTTT.

This clonotype was seen only a few times. For the CDR3, the DNA is TGTGCCAGCAGCGCGACAGGTCCCCGCTACAATGAGCAGTTCTTC. Translated, it gives CASSATGPRYNEQFF. The chain links TRBV5-4 to TRBJ2-1, with D possibly TRBD1 on 6 matching bases. The CDR3 spans 15 residues. The V end lost 4 bases, the J end lost 3 bases, and 14 bases lay between the germline ends. The germline CDR1 and CDR2 sequences are SGHNT and YYREEE (reference sequence). The variable domain in full, completed from reference TRBV5-4 and TRBJ2-1, reads ETGVTQSPTHLIKTRGQQVTLRCSSQSGHNTVSWYQQALGQGPQFIFQYYREEENGRGNFPPRFSGLQFPNYSSELNVNALELDDSALYLCASSATGPRYNEQFFGPGTRLTVL.

This clonotype has just a few counts. This clone may be a read error of a much larger clone one base away. This sequence joins TRBV7-9 and TRBJ2-2; TRBD1 matches at 8 bases. V was pared by 3 bases and J by 4 bases, with 1 base of the junction left unmatched. CDR1 and CDR2 from the germline V gene are SEHNR and FQNEAQ (reference sequence). This CDR3 has 14 residues. This CDR3 reads CASSLDRATGELFF. CDR3 bases: TGTGCCAGCAGCTTGGACAGGGCCACCGGGGAGCTGTTTTTT.

This clonotype showed up many times. The gene calls are TRBV11-2 and TRBJ2-5, with 12 positions matching TRBD2. Germline V CDR1 and CDR2: SGHAT, FQNNGV. The CDR3 is 15 residues long. V gave up 5 bases and J gave up 4 bases; unmatched junction bases: 5. Written as DNA, the CDR3 is TGTGCCAGCAGCCCCCTAGCGGGGGGGCGAGAGACCCAGTACTTC. Translating it yields CASSPLAGGRETQYF.

V and J are TRBV5-1 and TRBJ1-2, with D maybe TRBD1 (5 bases). Trimming took off 1 base at V and 4 bases at J, with 11 bases between the two ends. CDR3 length: 14 residues. Germline V gene data show CDR1 as SGHRS and CDR2 as YFSETQ. The CDR3 protein is CASSLSGPGYGYTF. The CDR3 DNA reads as TGCGCCAGCAGCTTGTCAGGGCCCGGCTATGGCTACACCTTC.

This clonotype has a count of ten or more. The chain joins TRBV7-9 to TRBJ2-7; D is unclear. Trimming left V 5 bases short and J 7 bases short, with 24 bases between. CDR1 SEHNR and CDR2 FQNEAQ come from the germline V gene (reference sequence). CDR3 length: 16 amino acids. The CDR3: CASSPAQSFVSLEQYF. The CDR3 DNA reads TGTGCCAGCAGCCCCGCGCAGAGTTTCGTCTCTCTTGAGCAGTACTTC.

This clonotype was picked up a small number of times. The CDR3 region has the DNA TGTGCCAGCAGTCAGACAGGGTGGAACACTGAAGCTTTCTTT. Residues: CASSQTGWNTEAFF. This chain joins TRBV6-2 or TRBV6-3 and TRBJ1-1; 7 nucleotides align to TRBD1. The length of the CDR3 is 14 residues. Germline CDR1 is MNHEY and CDR2 is SVGEGT. J lost 1 base, V lost 5 bases, and 4 bases had no gene match.

The chain links TRBV7-2 to TRBJ1-4; a weak D match, TRBD1 (5 bases). There are 15 residues in the CDR3. V was pared by 1 base and J by 5 bases, with 11 bases between. CDR1 and CDR2 from the germline V gene are SGHTA and FQGNSA. The CDR3 region is CASSLGGGGNEKLFF. For the CDR3, the DNA is TGTGCCAGCAGCTTAGGGGGGGGAGGGAATGAAAAACTGTTTTTT.

This clonotype appeared many times. The J gene is TRBJ2-7, the V gene TRBV27; 11 nucleotides align to TRBD1. This CDR3 comprises 16 residues. Germline V gives CDR1 MNHEY, CDR2 SMNVEV (reference sequence). The V gene end was trimmed by 10 bases and the J gene end by 8 bases; junction bases not matched to a gene: 19. The CDR3: CATYTLSGDRGFKQYF. The DNA for the CDR3 is TGTGCCACCTACACACTCTCCGGGGACAGGGGGTTCAAGCAGTACTTC.